The TCR beta chain described here comes from a study of persistence of HIV-infected CD4 T cells. Cells were stimulated with CMV-infected fibroblast lysates at around 9.1 ug/mL. CD4+ T cells upregulating both CD40 ligand and CD69 were sorted as responding cells. Undetectable plasma HIV-1 RNA below 50 copies/mL lasted at least 4 years. The immunoSEQ assay was version 4, run in survey mode. Clones were read by immunoSEQ multiplex PCR, and TCRdb kept only the in-frame ones, dropping some. The data contain roughly 7,500 clones, roughly 60% of them singletons. There are a few counts of this clone. Its specificity is unknown. The sequence was collected from an adult man with HIV who was CMV-seropositive. The sample consisted of CD4+ T cells sorted from PBMCs after roughly 18-hour stimulation, taken from a patient who received antiretroviral therapy.

The CDR3 sequence is CASTGRTEAFF. The CDR3 DNA reads TGCGCCAGCACCGGGAGGACTGAAGCTTTCTTT. The chain joins TRBV10-2 to TRBJ1-1; D unresolved. The germline V gene has CDR1 WSHSY and CDR2 SAAADI. V was cut by 7 bases and J by 5 bases, with 8 bases left in between. CDR3 size: 11 residues.